The present entry profiles one TCR beta chain with its context. The table lists this clonotype with a few counts. No cognate antigen has been identified for it. No clone much larger than this one lies a single base away; base qualities are absent. The CDR3 covers 13 residues, taking in both the cysteine and the phenylalanine. Only CDR3 DNA remains: 39 bases, in frame from the first base. From the germline V gene (reference sequence), CDR1 is SEHNR and CDR2 is FQNEAQ. Trimming removed 0 bases from V and 2 bases from J, leaving 5 bases between the germline ends. The sample originates from a study of response to subunit inactivated influenza vaccine (dated by TCRdb to the late 2010s). For the wider study: To follow how T cells responded to a trivalent subunit inactivated influenza vaccine, the researchers relied on deep quantitative profiling of the T cell receptor repertoire.

The full study reports these points: It was suggested by the authors that each seasonal influenza vaccination may recruit only a limited number of new T cells.

The method behind the library was RT-PCR. The listed sequencing device is Illumina HiSeq 2500. Using fastp trimming at Q25 and MiXCR clonotype assembly, TCRdb reanalyzed the public sequencing data and kept in-frame beta chains. For every CDR3 protein sequence, its rows merge into one entry that carries the most common genes and DNA. The sample includes under 850,000 distinct CDR3 sequences, with less than 20% observed a single time. The ten biggest clones cover roughly 11% of the sample. The material was PBMCs from blood, obtained more than 4 days after vaccination. The TCR originated in a man aged 45-65 years who received an inactivated influenza vaccine. Donor details come from another sample of the same person, matched by shared clones. This chain joins TRBV7-9 to TRBJ2-7, with no confident D gene call. The CDR3 in this case is CASSLAKAYEQYF. The sequence in DNA is TGTGCCAGCAGCTTAGCGAAGGCCTACGAGCAGTACTTC.